This TCR beta chain was recovered during a study of response to subunit inactivated influenza vaccine. Study-level findings and limits: The authors proposed limited new T cell recruitment per seasonal influenza vaccination.

TCRdb ran MiXCR on the RT-PCR reads and lists one entry per CDR3 protein. Among around 650,000 distinct CDR3 sequences listed, approximately 14% were seen once. The CDR3 length is 15 residues. Germline V lookup: CDR1 KGHDR, CDR2 SFDVKD. Trimming took off 4 bases at V and 5 bases at J, with 16 bases between the two ends. Of note for this clonotype: Its specificity is not known.

The sample here was PBMCs from blood, taken roughly 12 days after vaccination. The origin of this receptor is a man aged 45 to 65 who received an inactivated influenza vaccine. The chain has TRBV24-1 and TRBJ2-5, with D perhaps assigned TRBD1 or TRBD2 (7 bases each). The CDR3 DNA is TGTGCCACCAGTGACCGCGCAGGGGGGGGGGAGACCCAGTACTTC. Its translation is CATSDRAGGGETQYF.